The next 19 T cell receptor beta chains were all read from a single sample in a study of CD8 T cells in ankylosing spondylitis. Via MiXCR, TCRdb re-called the 5' RACE reads, giving one row per CDR3 protein. The table lists 300,000 to 400,000 distinct CDR3 sequences, more than 9% of them singletons. The sequencing input was blood, either unsorted or a sorted T cell fraction (not recorded which). These receptors all come from a female donor with ankylosing spondylitis or in good health (not recorded which).

The CDR3 is CASSSTGGGAYEQYF. CDR3 nucleotides: TGTGCCAGCAGTTCCACCGGGGGCGGCGCCTACGAGCAGTACTTC. J is TRBJ2-7 and V is TRBV28; D may correspond to TRBD1 or TRBD2 (6 bases each). Trimming removed 4 bases at V and 2 bases at J, with 15 bases between. Germline V gene sequence: CDR1 MDHEN, CDR2 SYDVKM. This CDR3 contains 15 residues. Full variable domain (outside the CDR3, taken from reference TRBV28 and TRBJ2-7): DVKVTQSSRYLVKRTGEKVFLECVQDMDHENMFWYRQDPGLGLRLIYFSYDVKMKEKGDIPEGYSVSREKKERFSLILESASTNQTSMYLCASSSTGGGAYEQYFGPGTRLTVT.

This clonotype was detected a few times. The chain employs TRBV20-1 and TRBJ2-1; 7 bases are a match to TRBD2. This CDR3 region has 16 residues. Trimming took 0 bases from V and 0 from J; bases not matched to a gene: 5. Germline V CDR1 and CDR2: DFQATT, SNEGSKA (reference sequence). Here the CDR3 DNA reads TGCAGTGCTAGAGACCCCAGCGGGACCTCCTACAATGAGCAGTTCTTC. Its protein product is CSARDPSGTSYNEQFF.

This clonotype was observed at least ten times. V and J are TRBV7-2 and TRBJ2-3; D call uncertain. Germline CDR1 and CDR2: SGHTA and FQGNSA. The CDR3 spans 14 residues. V lost 3 bases to trimming and J lost 3 bases, with 10 bases between them. The DNA for the CDR3 is TGTGCCAGCAGCTTCACCCCCGGGACAGATACGCAGTATTTT. Translation: CASSFTPGTDTQYF.

Many counts were recorded for this clonotype. This rearrangement joins TRBV6-1 to TRBJ2-3, with TRBD2 identical over 11 bases. The germline V gene encodes CDR1 MNHNS and CDR2 SASEGT. CDR3 length: 15 residues. J was trimmed by 5 bases and V by 4 bases; bases with no gene match: 5. The CDR3 region is CASSAFGLAGDTQYF. In nucleotides, the CDR3 is TGTGCCAGCAGTGCGTTCGGACTAGCGGGAGATACGCAGTATTTT.

This clonotype was recorded at least ten times. The chain combines TRBV6-1 with TRBJ2-7; D might be TRBD2 (5 bases). This CDR3 contains 13 residues. The V end lost 6 bases, the J end lost 3 bases, and 12 bases lay between the germline ends. Germline values: CDR1 MNHNS, CDR2 SASEGT. The CDR3 loop is CASRDIANYEQYF. The CDR3 nucleotides are TGTGCCAGCAGGGATATAGCGAACTACGAGCAGTACTTC.

This clonotype was found many times. CDR3 loop: CASRGTGDGGELFF. The DNA for the CDR3 is TGTGCCAGCAGAGGGACAGGGGACGGCGGGGAGCTGTTTTTT. The V call is TRBV12-3 or TRBV12-4, the J call TRBJ2-2; TRBD1 agrees at 10 bases. CDR3 length equals 14 residues. V lost 6 bases, J lost 7 bases, and 5 bases stayed unmatched.

This clonotype has at least ten counts. The gene calls are TRBV5-1 and TRBJ2-7; the match to TRBD1 covers 8 bases. The V gene's germline CDR1 is SGHRS and CDR2 YFSETQ. V trimming: 3 bases; J trimming: 4 bases; junction bases outside the gene matches: 12. The CDR3 consists of 16 residues. The DNA for the CDR3 is TGCGCCAGCAGCTCCGGGCGTGGACAGGGTGGTTACGAGCAGTACTTC. Its translation is CASSSGRGQGGYEQYF.

This chain links TRBV5-1 with TRBJ2-2, with 8 bases identical to TRBD1. Germline CDR1 SGHRS, CDR2 YFSETQ. V shed 3 bases and J 5 bases; nucleotides not matched to a gene: 6. The CDR3 consists of 15 residues. The DNA for the CDR3 is TGCGCCAGCAGCTCGGCCCAGGGGGCTACCGGGGAGCTGTTTTTT. It encodes CASSSAQGATGELFF.

This clonotype was observed a few times. This chain uses TRBV4-1 with TRBJ2-4, with 7 nucleotides matching TRBD2. The V gene's germline CDR1 is MGHRA and CDR2 YSYEKL. This CDR3 comprises 12 residues. V gave up 0 bases and J gave up 14 bases; unmatched junction bases: 4. CDR3 sequence: CASSQDVGLKYF. For the CDR3, the DNA is TGCGCCAGCAGCCAAGATGTGGGACTAAAGTACTTC.

This clonotype has at least ten counts. The CDR3 loop reads CASSSAQTGSNEKLFF. For the CDR3, the DNA is TGTGCCAGCAGCTCCGCCCAGACAGGGTCTAATGAAAAACTGTTTTTT. The V and J genes are TRBV5-6 and TRBJ1-4; 7 bases fit TRBD1. This CDR3 has 16 residues. Germline loops: CDR1 SGHDT, CDR2 YYEEEE. V lost 3 bases, J lost 3 bases, and 8 bases stayed unmatched.

This clonotype was counted between two and nine times. This chain joins TRBV7-6 and TRBJ2-1, with D perhaps matching TRBD2 (5 bases). The CDR3 is made up of 17 amino acids. In germline, CDR1 is SGHVS, CDR2 FNYEAQ. Trimming stripped 1 base from V and 0 bases from J, with 13 bases between. The CDR3 sequence: CASSLVERTSSYNEQFF. The CDR3 bases are TGTGCCAGCAGCTTAGTGGAGCGGACGAGCTCCTACAATGAGCAGTTCTTC.

This clonotype was seen a few times. The chain links TRBV20-1 to TRBJ2-1; possibly TRBD1 for D (5 bases). The V and J ends lost 7 bases and 12 bases respectively, with 16 bases between them. Germline V CDR1 and CDR2: DFQATT, SNEGSKA (reference sequence). The CDR3 consists of 11 residues. The CDR3 region is CSVPYWQGQFF. In DNA, the CDR3 is TGCAGTGTCCCTTATTGGCAGGGGCAGTTCTTC.

There are many counts of this clonotype. The CDR3 loop is CASSLATGRVSTPHNEQFF. CDR3 sequence (DNA): TGCGCCAGCAGCTTGGCCACTGGCAGGGTATCAACGCCGCACAATGAGCAGTTCTTC. V gene TRBV5-1 combines with J gene TRBJ2-1; D might be TRBD1 (5 bases). V was trimmed by 0 bases and J by 5 bases, leaving 24 bases between them. This CDR3 has 19 amino acids. Germline V CDR1 and CDR2: SGHRS, YFSETQ. Together with reference TRBV5-1 and TRBJ2-1, the CDR3 gives the full variable domain: KAGVTQTPRYLIKTRGQQVTLSCSPISGHRSVSWYQQTPGQGLQFLFEYFSETQRNKGNFPGRFSGRQFSNSRSEMNVSTLELGDSALYLCASSLATGRVSTPHNEQFFGPGTRLTVL.

This clonotype was seen only a few times. The genes are TRBV15 and TRBJ2-1; D remains ambiguous. V lost 6 bases and J 7 bases, leaving 13 bases between the germline ends. The CDR3 length is 13 residues. The germline V gene has CDR1 LNHNV and CDR2 YYDKDF (reference sequence). The CDR3 sequence is CATRGISRNEQFF. DNA of the CDR3: TGTGCCACCAGAGGTATTAGCAGAAATGAGCAGTTCTTC.

This clonotype came up many times. V gene TRBV9 combines with J gene TRBJ1-6, with a possible D match to TRBD1 (5 bases). CDR1 is SGDLS, CDR2 YYNGEE, per germline. V was clipped by 1 base and J by 5 bases, with 7 bases between them. The CDR3 runs to 14 residues. As DNA, the CDR3 is TGTGCCAGCAGCGTAAGGGGTAATAATTCACCCCTCCACTTT. Its protein product is CASSVRGNNSPLHF. The whole variable domain, filled in from reference TRBV9 and TRBJ1-6, reads DSGVTQTPKHLITATGQRVTLRCSPRSGDLSVYWYQQSLDQGLQFLIQYYNGEERAKGNILERFSAQQFPDLHSELNLSSLELGDSALYFCASSVRGNNSPLHFGNGTRLTVT.

This clonotype has at least ten counts. Here the CDR3 DNA reads TGTGCCAGCAGCTTAGGGCAAGGGACAGCCTCCTACAATGAGCAGTTCTTC. This codes for CASSLGQGTASYNEQFF. The chain employs TRBV7-6 and TRBJ2-1, with 7 bases lining up with TRBD1. J lost 0 bases, V lost 1 base, and 6 bases had no gene match. The CDR3 is 17 amino acids. CDR1 is SGHVS, CDR2 FNYEAQ, per germline.

This clonotype was seen repeatedly, ten times or more. The chain employs TRBV20-1 and TRBJ2-6; D is uncertain. Germline loops: CDR1 DFQATT, CDR2 SNEGSKA (reference sequence). CDR3 length equals 18 residues. V was pared by 6 bases and J by 1 base, with 22 bases between. The CDR3 nucleotides are TGCAGTGCCTACCCCGGGTGGGGAACCTCTTCTGGGGCCAACGTCCTGACTTTC. This sequence encodes CSAYPGWGTSSGANVLTF.

The chain is built from TRBV3-1 and TRBJ1-4; D may be TRBD1 (5 bases). Germline lookup yields CDR1 LGHDT and CDR2 YNNKEL (reference sequence). This CDR3 has 12 amino acids. The V end was cut by 4 bases, the J end by 8 bases, with 8 bases between. Here the CDR3 reads CASSLGTEKLFF. The CDR3 nucleotides are TGTGCCAGCAGCCTAGGGACGGAAAAACTGTTTTTT. Complete variable domain (other parts from reference TRBV3-1 and TRBJ1-4): DTAVSQTPKYLVTQMGNDKSIKCEQNLGHDTMYWYKQDSKKFLKIMFSYNNKELIINETVPNRFSPKSPDKAHLNLHINSLELGDSAVYFCASSLGTEKLFFGSGTQLSVL.

This clonotype was seen only a few times. The DNA of the CDR3 is TGCAGTGCACCGACAGGAGGGAGGGCTGAAGCTTTCTTT. Protein: CSAPTGGRAEAFF. The chain joins TRBV20-1 to TRBJ1-1; perhaps TRBD1 as D (6 bases). The CDR3 has 13 residues. The ends were cut back, 6 bases at V and 6 bases at J, with 17 bases in the middle. CDR1 DFQATT and CDR2 SNEGSKA come from the germline V gene (reference sequence).